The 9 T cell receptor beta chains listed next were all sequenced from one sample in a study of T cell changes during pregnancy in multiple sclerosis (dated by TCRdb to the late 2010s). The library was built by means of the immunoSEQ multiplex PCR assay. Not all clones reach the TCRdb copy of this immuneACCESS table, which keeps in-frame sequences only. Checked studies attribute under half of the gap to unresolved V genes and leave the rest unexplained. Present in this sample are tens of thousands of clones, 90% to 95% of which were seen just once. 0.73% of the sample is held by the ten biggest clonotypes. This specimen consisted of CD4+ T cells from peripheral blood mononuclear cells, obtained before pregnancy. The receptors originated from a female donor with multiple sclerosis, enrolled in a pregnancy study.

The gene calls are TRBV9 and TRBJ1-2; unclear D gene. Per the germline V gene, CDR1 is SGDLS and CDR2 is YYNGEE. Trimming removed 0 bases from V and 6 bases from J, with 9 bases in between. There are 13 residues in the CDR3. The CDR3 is CASSVDGGDGYTF. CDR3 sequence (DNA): TGTGCCAGCAGCGTAGACGGCGGTGATGGCTACACCTTC. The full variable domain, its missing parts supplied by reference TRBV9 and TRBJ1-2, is DSGVTQTPKHLITATGQRVTLRCSPRSGDLSVYWYQQSLDQGLQFLIQYYNGEERAKGNILERFSAQQFPDLHSELNLSSLELGDSALYFCASSVDGGDGYTFGSGTRLTVV.

CDR3 region: CASSQEPGPYEQYF. The CDR3 DNA sequence: TGCGCCAGCAGCCAAGAGCCTGGGCCCTACGAGCAGTACTTC. The genes are TRBV4-3 and TRBJ2-7; no clear D gene. Per the germline V gene, CDR1 is LGHNA and CDR2 is YSLEER. The germline V and J ends were trimmed by 0 bases and 2 bases, with 8 bases remaining between them. The CDR3 sequence is 14 residues long.

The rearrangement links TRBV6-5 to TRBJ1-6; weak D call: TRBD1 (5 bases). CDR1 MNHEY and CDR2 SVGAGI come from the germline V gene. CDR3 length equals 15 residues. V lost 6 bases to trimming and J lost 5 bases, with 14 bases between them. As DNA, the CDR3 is TGTGCCAGCAGCTCCGGGACTCCAAATAATTCACCCCTCCACTTT. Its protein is CASSSGTPNNSPLHF.

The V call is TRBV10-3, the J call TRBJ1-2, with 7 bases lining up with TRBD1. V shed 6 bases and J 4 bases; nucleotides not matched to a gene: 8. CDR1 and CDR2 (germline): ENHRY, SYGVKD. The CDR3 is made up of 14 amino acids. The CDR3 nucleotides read TGTGCCATCAGGGGGGACAGAGAGTTCTATGGCTACACCTTC. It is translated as CAIRGDREFYGYTF.

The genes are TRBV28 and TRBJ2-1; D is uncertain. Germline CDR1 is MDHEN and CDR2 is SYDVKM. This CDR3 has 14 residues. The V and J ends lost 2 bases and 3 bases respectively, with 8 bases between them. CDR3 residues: CASSLAPLYNEQFF. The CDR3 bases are TGTGCCAGCAGTTTAGCGCCTCTCTACAATGAGCAGTTCTTC.

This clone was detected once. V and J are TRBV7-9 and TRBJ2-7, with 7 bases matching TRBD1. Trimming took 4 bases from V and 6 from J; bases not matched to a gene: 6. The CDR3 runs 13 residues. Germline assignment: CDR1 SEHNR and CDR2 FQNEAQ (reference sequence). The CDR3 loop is CASSSQGPLEQYF. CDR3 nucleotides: TGTGCCAGCAGCTCACAGGGGCCTCTCGAGCAGTACTTC.

CDR3 coding DNA: TGTGCCAGCAGTTTAAGCAGGCCCGCCTACGAGCAGTACTTC. This codes for CASSLSRPAYEQYF. The chain employs TRBV27 and TRBJ2-7; no firm D call. The V gene's germline CDR1 is MNHEY and CDR2 SMNVEV (reference sequence). This CDR3 has 14 amino acids. V was shortened by 2 bases and J by 2 bases, with 10 bases between the two germline ends.

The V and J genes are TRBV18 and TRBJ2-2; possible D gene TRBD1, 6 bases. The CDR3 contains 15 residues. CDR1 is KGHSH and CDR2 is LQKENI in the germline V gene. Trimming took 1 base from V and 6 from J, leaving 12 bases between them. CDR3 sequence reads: CASSPQGVHAGELFF. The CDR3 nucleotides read TGTGCCAGCTCACCACAGGGGGTCCACGCCGGGGAGCTGTTTTTT.

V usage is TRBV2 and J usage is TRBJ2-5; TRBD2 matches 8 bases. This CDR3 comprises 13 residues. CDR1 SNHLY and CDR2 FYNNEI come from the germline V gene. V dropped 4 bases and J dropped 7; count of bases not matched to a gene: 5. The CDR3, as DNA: TGTGCCAGCAGTGCAACTAGCGGCGGGACCCAGTACTTC. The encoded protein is CASSATSGGTQYF.